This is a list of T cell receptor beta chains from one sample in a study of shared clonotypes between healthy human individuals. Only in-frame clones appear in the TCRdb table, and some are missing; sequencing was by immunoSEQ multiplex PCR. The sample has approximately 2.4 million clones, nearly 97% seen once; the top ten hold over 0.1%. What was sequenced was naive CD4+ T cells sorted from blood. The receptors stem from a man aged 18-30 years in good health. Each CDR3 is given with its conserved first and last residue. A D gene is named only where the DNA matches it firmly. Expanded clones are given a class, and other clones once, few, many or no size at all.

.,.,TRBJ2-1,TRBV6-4,TGTGCCAGCAGTGACGGGGGCCTCGGACACAATGAGCAGTTCTTC,CASSDGGLGHNEQFF
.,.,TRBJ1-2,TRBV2,TGTGCCAGCAGTGAAGAGGGGGAACTCTATGGCTACACCTTC,CASSEEGELYGYTF
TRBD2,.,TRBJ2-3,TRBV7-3,TGTGCCAGCAGCCCTGGTTCGGGGGGTGTGCAGTATTTT,CASSPGSGGVQYF
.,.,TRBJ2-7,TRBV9,TGTGCCAGCAGCGGGAGACATGGGTCCGGCGAGCAGTACTTC,CASSGRHGSGEQYF
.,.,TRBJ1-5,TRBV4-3,TGCGCCAGCAGCCAGGGCAGCAATCAGCCCCAGCATTTT,CASSQGSNQPQHF
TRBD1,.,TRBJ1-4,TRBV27,TGTGCCAGCAGTTTATACGGGGCCAGGGGGGACCGCAACGGGAAACTGTTTTTT,CASSLYGARGDRNGKLFF
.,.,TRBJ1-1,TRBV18,TGTGCCAGCTCTCCCTCGTCCGCACTGAACACTGAAGCTTTCTTT,CASSPSSALNTEAFF
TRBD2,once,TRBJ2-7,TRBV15,TGTGCCACCAGCAGAGATGGGAGGGGATGGGGTGAGCAGTACTTC,CATSRDGRGWGEQYF
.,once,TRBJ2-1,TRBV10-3,TGTGCCATCAGTGCAGGCCCAGAGTCGAGCAATGAGCAGTTCTTC,CAISAGPESSNEQFF
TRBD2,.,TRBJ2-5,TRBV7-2,TGTGCCAGCAGCTTAAGCGGGGGGAAGGAGACCCAGTACTTC,CASSLSGGKETQYF
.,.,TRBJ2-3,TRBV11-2,TGTGCCAGCAGCTTAGCCCCAGTGAGCACAGATACGCAGTATTTT,CASSLAPVSTDTQYF
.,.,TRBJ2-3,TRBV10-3,TGTGCCATCAGTGAGGGGTATACGCAGTATTTT,CAISEGYTQYF
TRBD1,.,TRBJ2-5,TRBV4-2,TGTGCCAGCAGCCAAGAAGGGACAGACCAAGAGACCCAGTACTTC,CASSQEGTDQETQYF
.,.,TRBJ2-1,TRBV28,TGTGCCAGCAGTTTACAGGGGGGGCGAAATGAGCAGTTCTTC,CASSLQGGRNEQFF
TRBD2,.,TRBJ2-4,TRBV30,TGTGCCTGGGCCAGCGGGGGAGGGGTGAACATTCAGTACTTC,CAWASGGGVNIQYF
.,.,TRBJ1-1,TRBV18,TGTGCCAGCTCGTATTCACGGAACACTGAAGCTTTCTTT,CASSYSRNTEAFF
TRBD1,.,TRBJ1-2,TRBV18,TGTGCCAGCTCAAAGACAGGGGACTATGGCTACACCTTC,CASSKTGDYGYTF
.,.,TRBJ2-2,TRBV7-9,TGTGCCAGCGGAGAGGCCGGGAGAGGGCCCGGGGAGCTGTTTTTT,CASGEAGRGPGELFF
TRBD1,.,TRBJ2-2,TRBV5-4,TGTGCCAGCAGCTCAAGGGGGCGAGGTGGCACCGGGGAGCTGTTTTTT,CASSSRGRGGTGELFF
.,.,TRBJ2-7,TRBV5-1,TGCGCCAGCAGCCAAAAGGCCACGGGCTACGAGCAGTACTTC,CASSQKATGYEQYF
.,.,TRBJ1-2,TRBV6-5,TGTGCCAGCAGCTCCGGGACACTGACGTATGGCTACACCTTC,CASSSGTLTYGYTF
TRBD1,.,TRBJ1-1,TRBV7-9,TGTGCCAGCAGCCCCACAGGGGTGACTGAAGCTTTCTTT,CASSPTGVTEAFF
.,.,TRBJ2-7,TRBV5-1,TGCGCCAGCAGCTTGGAAGGCCTACCCTACGAGCAGTACTTC,CASSLEGLPYEQYF
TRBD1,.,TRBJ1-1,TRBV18,TGTGCCAGCTCACGCACAGGGGACACTGAAGCTTTCTTT,CASSRTGDTEAFF
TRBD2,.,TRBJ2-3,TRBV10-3,TGTGCCAGCTCTAGCGGGGTATCAGATACGCAGTATTTT,CASSSGVSDTQYF
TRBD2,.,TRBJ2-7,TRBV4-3,TGCGCCAGCAGCCAAGGACTAGCGGGTTCCTACGAGCAGTACTTC,CASSQGLAGSYEQYF
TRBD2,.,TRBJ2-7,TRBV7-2,TGTGCCAGCAGGCCTTTACTAGCGGGGCGGCACGAGCAGTACTTC,CASRPLLAGRHEQYF
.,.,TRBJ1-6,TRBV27,TGTGCCAGCAGTCCCGGGACGGGAAACGGGTATAATTCACCCCTCCACTTT,CASSPGTGNGYNSPLHF
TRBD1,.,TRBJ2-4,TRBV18,TGTGCCAGCTCACCCGCGGGACAGGGGAACATTCAGTACTTC,CASSPAGQGNIQYF
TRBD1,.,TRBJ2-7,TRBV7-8,TGTGCCAGCAGCTACAGAGGACAGGGAATCAGCTCCTACGAGCAGTACTTC,CASSYRGQGISSYEQYF
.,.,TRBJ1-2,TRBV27,TGTGCCAGCAGTTCAACATGGGACATCTTCCGGGATTCTAACTATGGCTACACCTTC,CASSSTWDIFRDSNYGYTF
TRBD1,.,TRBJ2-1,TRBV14,TGTGCCAGCAGCTATACAGGGGTGAGGGGCAATGAGCAGTTCTTC,CASSYTGVRGNEQFF
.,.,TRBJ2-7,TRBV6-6,TGTGCCAGCAGTGGACAACCAGGGGGGGCAAACGAGCAGTACTTC,CASSGQPGGANEQYF
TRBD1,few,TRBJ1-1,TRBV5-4,TGTGCCAGCAGCCCGGACAGGAGGAACACTGAAGCTTTCTTT,CASSPDRRNTEAFF
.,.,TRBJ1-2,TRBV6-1,TGTGCCGGGAGGGTCGGGGGGGCGCAATATGGCTACACCTTC,CAGRVGGAQYGYTF
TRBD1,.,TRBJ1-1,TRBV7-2,TGTGCCAGCAGCTCAGGGGGCTTCAACACTGAAGCTTTCTTT,CASSSGGFNTEAFF
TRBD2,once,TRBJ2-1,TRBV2,TGTGCCAGCAGTGAAGCGCTTCGGACTAGCGGGGCCTTCGGGAATGAGCAGTTCTTC,CASSEALRTSGAFGNEQFF
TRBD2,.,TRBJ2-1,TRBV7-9,TGTGCCAGCAGCTTAGAGGTAGCGGGGGTTGCCTACAATGAGCAGTTCTTC,CASSLEVAGVAYNEQFF
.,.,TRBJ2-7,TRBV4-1,TGCGCCAGCAGCCCAGGACCCGGGACGCCATACTACGAGCAGTACTTC,CASSPGPGTPYYEQYF
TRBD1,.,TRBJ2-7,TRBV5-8,TGTGCCAGCAGCTCGGGACAGGTGCTTAGCCAGCAGTACTTC,CASSSGQVLSQQYF
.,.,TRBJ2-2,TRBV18,TGTGCCAGCTCACCCCCCTCACGGGCCGGGGAGCTGTTTTTT,CASSPPSRAGELFF
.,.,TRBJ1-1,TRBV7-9,TGTGCCAGCAGCCACCGGGACGGAACTTTTAACACTGAAGCTTTCTTT,CASSHRDGTFNTEAFF
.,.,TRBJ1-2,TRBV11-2,TGTGCCAGCAGCTTAGGTACCAGCGGCTACACCTTC,CASSLGTSGYTF
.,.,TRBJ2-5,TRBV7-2,TGTGCCAGCAGCTTAGCTGTTCTAGCCGGGGAGACCCAGTACTTC,CASSLAVLAGETQYF
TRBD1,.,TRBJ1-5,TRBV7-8,TGTGCCAGCAGCCCTAGGCGACAGGGGGACCTTAGCAATCAGCCCCAGCATTTT,CASSPRRQGDLSNQPQHF